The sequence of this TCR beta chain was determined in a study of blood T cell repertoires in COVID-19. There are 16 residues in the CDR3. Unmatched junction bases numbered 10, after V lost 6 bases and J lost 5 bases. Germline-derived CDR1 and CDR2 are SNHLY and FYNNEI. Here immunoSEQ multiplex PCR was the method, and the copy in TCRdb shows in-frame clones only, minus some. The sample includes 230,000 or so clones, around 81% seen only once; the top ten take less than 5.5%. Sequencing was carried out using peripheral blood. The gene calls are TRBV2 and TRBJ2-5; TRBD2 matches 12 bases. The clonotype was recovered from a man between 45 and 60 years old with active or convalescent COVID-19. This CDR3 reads CASRRALAGGRETQYF. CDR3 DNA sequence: TGTGCCAGCAGAAGAGCCCTAGCGGGGGGGCGGGAGACCCAGTACTTC.